These 21 T cell receptor beta chains came from one sample sequenced in a study of PD-1 blockade in classical Hodgkin lymphoma. Generated by immunoSEQ multiplex PCR, the TCRdb table keeps only in-frame clones and is missing some. The sample gives fewer than 90,000 clones, around 86% of which show up once; 22% is in the top ten. No patient escaped relapse after autologous stem cell transplantation, and brentuximab vedotin exposure varied. The sequencing here drew on peripheral blood mononuclear cells (PBMCs), taken at baseline. The receptors were sampled from a human donor with classical Hodgkin lymphoma.

The chain carries TRBV30 and TRBJ2-7; 7 bases are shared with TRBD1. The CDR3 spans 12 residues. CDR1 and CDR2 from the germline V gene are GTSNPN and SVGIG (reference sequence). V gave up 4 bases and J gave up 3 bases; unmatched junction bases: 3. The CDR3, as DNA: TGTGCCTGGAATGCAGGGGGCTACGAGCAGTACTTC. Residues: CAWNAGGYEQYF.

The chain links TRBV7-9 to TRBJ2-7; D is perhaps TRBD2 (6 bases). CDR3 length equals 13 residues. The V end was cut by 6 bases, the J end by 7 bases, with 16 bases between. CDR1 and CDR2 (germline): SEHNR, FQNEAQ (reference sequence). For the CDR3, the DNA is TGTGCCAGCAGGAAAATCCCTGGGGGGGAGCAGTACTTC. As protein: CASRKIPGGEQYF. The full variable domain, rest sourced from reference TRBV7-9 and TRBJ2-7, is DTGVSQNPRHKITKRGQNVTFRCDPISEHNRLYWYRQTLGQGPEFLTYFQNEAQLEKSRLLSDRFSAERPKGSFSTLEIQRTEQGDSAMYLCASRKIPGGEQYFGPGTRLTVT.

V usage is TRBV5-4 and J usage is TRBJ2-7; TRBD1 or TRBD2 may be the D gene (5 bases each). This CDR3 has 15 residues. Germline V lookup: CDR1 SGHNT, CDR2 YYREEE (reference sequence). Trimming shortened V by 1 base and J by 4 bases, and 15 bases separated the two germline ends. CDR3 DNA: TGTGCCAGCAGCTTGTCCCAGGGAGAGGGATACGAGCAGTACTTC. Translated, it gives CASSLSQGEGYEQYF.

The genes are TRBV5-1 and TRBJ2-3; 7 bases fit TRBD2. This CDR3 contains 17 residues. V shed 4 bases and J 0 bases; nucleotides not matched to a gene: 11. Germline V lookup: CDR1 SGHRS, CDR2 YFSETQ. The CDR3 protein is CASSGSMGGSSTDTQYF. The CDR3, as DNA: TGCGCCAGCAGCGGATCCATGGGAGGGTCTAGCACAGATACGCAGTATTTT.

The V call is TRBV11-2, the J call TRBJ1-2; D unresolved. The CDR3 contains 14 residues. The germline V gene has CDR1 SGHAT and CDR2 FQNNGV. V was trimmed by 1 base and J by 2 bases, leaving 8 bases between them. CDR3 DNA sequence: TGTGCCAGCAGCTTAGTAGTTGGAAACTATGGCTACACCTTC. Protein sequence: CASSLVVGNYGYTF. The entire variable domain, with the rest obtained from reference TRBV11-2 and TRBJ1-2, is as follows: EAGVAQSPRYKIIEKRQSVAFWCNPISGHATLYWYQQILGQGPKLLIQFQNNGVVDDSQLPKDRFSAERLKGVDSTLKIQPAKLEDSAVYLCASSLVVGNYGYTFGSGTRLTVV.

This clone was detected once. V and J are TRBV2 and TRBJ2-7, with unresolved D. The V gene lost 4 bases and the J gene lost 2 bases, with 9 bases spanning the gap. The CDR3 has 13 residues. CDR1 is SNHLY and CDR2 is FYNNEI in the germline V gene. CDR3 DNA sequence: TGTGCCAGCAGTGGGGAAAGGACCTACGAGCAGTACTTC. Its translation: CASSGERTYEQYF.

V usage is TRBV20-1 and J usage is TRBJ2-5; D is uncertain. The CDR3 sequence is 10 residues long. The ends were cut back, 5 bases at V and 2 bases at J, with 3 bases in the middle. Germline V gene lookup returns CDR1 DFQATT and CDR2 SNEGSKA (reference sequence). CDR3 bases: TGCAGTGCTTCTCAAGAGACCCAGTACTTC. It encodes CSASQETQYF.

The chain uses TRBV5-1 and TRBJ1-3; D remains unclear. Trimming removed 2 bases from V and 1 base from J, with 10 bases in between. Per the germline V gene, CDR1 is SGHRS and CDR2 is YFSETQ. CDR3 length: 15 residues. The CDR3 coding sequence is TGCGCCAGCAGCTTCTCGTTGGGATCTGGAAACACCATATATTTT. Translating it yields CASSFSLGSGNTIYF.

The rearrangement uses TRBV19 and TRBJ1-4, with D perhaps matching TRBD1 (5 bases). Germline V gene data show CDR1 as LNHDA and CDR2 as SQIVND (reference sequence). This CDR3 contains 14 residues. V lost 2 bases and J 7 bases, leaving 11 bases between the germline ends. The CDR3 loop reads CASSIRGRSEKLFF. The CDR3 nucleotides are TGTGCCAGTAGTATAAGGGGACGGAGTGAAAAACTGTTTTTT.

The chain uses TRBV7-6 and TRBJ2-7; D not resolved. This CDR3 region has 15 residues. Germline V gene data show CDR1 as SGHVS and CDR2 as FNYEAQ. The ends were cut back, 3 bases at V and 0 bases at J, with 12 bases in the middle. CDR3 coding DNA: TGTGCCAGCAGCTTGGCAGGCCCCAGCTCCTACGAGCAGTACTTC. Protein sequence: CASSLAGPSSYEQYF.

The chain joins TRBV4-3 to TRBJ2-7; possible D gene TRBD2, 5 bases. CDR1 is LGHNA, CDR2 YSLEER, per germline. Trimming took off 0 bases at V and 4 bases at J, with 10 bases between the two ends. There are 14 residues in the CDR3. The CDR3: CASSQELVLYEQYF. The CDR3 region has the DNA TGCGCCAGCAGCCAAGAACTAGTACTTTACGAGCAGTACTTC.

The genes are TRBV6-5 and TRBJ2-2; D is perhaps TRBD2 (5 bases). Germline CDR1 is MNHEY and CDR2 is SVGAGI. CDR3 length: 14 residues. The V end lost 4 bases, the J end lost 1 base, and 7 bases lay between the germline ends. CDR3: CASSFRENTGELFF. The CDR3 DNA reads TGTGCCAGCAGTTTCCGGGAGAACACCGGGGAGCTGTTTTTT.

In this sample, this clone turned up a few times. The chain recombines TRBV18 with TRBJ1-5; 7 nucleotides agree with TRBD1. With V trimmed by 3 bases and J by 7 bases, 15 bases remained unmatched. The CDR3 consists of 17 residues. Germline CDR1 KGHSH, CDR2 LQKENI. Here the CDR3 reads CASSPTLMTGRGQPQHF. The CDR3, as DNA: TGTGCCAGCTCACCTACCTTGATGACAGGGAGGGGCCAGCCCCAGCATTTT. The full variable domain, with the rest looked up from reference TRBV18 and TRBJ1-5, is NAGVMQNPRHLVRRRGQEARLRCSPMKGHSHVYWYRQLPEEGLKFMVYLQKENIIDESGMPKERFSAEFPKEGPSILRIQQVVRGDSAAYFCASSPTLMTGRGQPQHFGDGTRLSIL.

V usage is TRBV25-1 and J usage is TRBJ2-3; D not resolved. The ends were cut back, 6 bases at V and 3 bases at J, with 4 bases in the middle. CDR3 length: 11 amino acids. Looked up from germline, CDR1 is MGHDK and CDR2 is SYGVNS. The chain's CDR3 is CASRTTDTQYF. DNA of the CDR3: TGTGCCAGCAGAACAACAGATACGCAGTATTTT.

The rearrangement uses TRBV6-6 and TRBJ2-3, with D tentatively TRBD2 (6 bases). The CDR3 has 15 amino acids. Germline CDR1 MNHNY, CDR2 SVGAGI (reference sequence). Trimming removed 0 bases from V and 1 base from J, with 8 bases in between. CDR3 DNA: TGTGCCAGCAGTTACTCCGTAGCGGGCACAGATACGCAGTATTTT. Amino acid sequence: CASSYSVAGTDTQYF.

This clone was observed once. This chain joins TRBV6-6 and TRBJ2-4; the D gene is possibly TRBD2 (6 bases). V was shortened by 8 bases and J by 2 bases, with 13 bases between the two germline ends. CDR3 length: 14 amino acids. Germline-derived CDR1 and CDR2 are MNHNY and SVGAGI (reference sequence). As DNA, the CDR3 is TGTGCCAGCTGGTCGGGGGAGCCCAAAAACATTCAGTACTTC. Its translation: CASWSGEPKNIQYF.

V and J are TRBV18 and TRBJ2-5, with 9 bases identical to TRBD1. Trimming removed 1 base from V and 4 bases from J; junction bases left unmatched: 7. The CDR3 runs 16 residues. CDR1 is KGHSH, CDR2 LQKENI, per germline. CDR3 nucleotide sequence: TGTGCCAGCTCACCACATCCGGGACAGGGTGGAGAGACCCAGTACTTC. It yields the protein CASSPHPGQGGETQYF.

The J gene is TRBJ1-5, the V gene TRBV6-5, with 7 bases fitting TRBD1. With 5 bases clipped from V and 6 bases from J, the junction kept 7 bases outside the gene matches. This CDR3 region has 14 residues. The germline V gene has CDR1 MNHEY and CDR2 SVGAGI. This CDR3 is CASSLRQGTQPQHF. As DNA, the CDR3 is TGTGCCAGCAGTCTGAGACAGGGCACTCAGCCCCAGCATTTT.

The CDR3, as DNA: TGCGCCAGCAGCTTGGTTGGGGGCGCTGGGGCCAACGTCCTGACTTTC. It is translated as CASSLVGGAGANVLTF. The V call is TRBV5-1, the J call TRBJ2-6; TRBD1 is a possible D gene (6 bases). The CDR3 runs 16 residues. CDR1 is SGHRS, CDR2 YFSETQ, per germline. Trimming removed 0 bases from V and 2 bases from J, with 9 bases in between.

This clone was detected only a few times. The chain links TRBV6-5 to TRBJ1-5, with a tentative D call TRBD1 (6 bases). CDR1 and CDR2 from the germline V gene are MNHEY and SVGAGI. Between the trimmed V and J ends, which lost 2 bases and 6 bases, there was a span of 11 bases. The CDR3 runs 14 residues. In nucleotides, the CDR3 is TGTGCCAGCAGTTACCGAGGGGGGAGTCAGCCCCAGCATTTT. This codes for CASSYRGGSQPQHF.

J is TRBJ2-7 and V is TRBV4-2; 13 bases align to TRBD2. The CDR3 has 15 amino acids. Germline V gene data show CDR1 as LGHNA and CDR2 as YNFKEQ. J lost 6 bases, V lost 4 bases, and 6 bases had no gene match. The CDR3 region has the DNA TGTGCCAGCAGCCTAGGGACTAGCGGGACTCGCGAGCAGTACTTC. The encoded protein is CASSLGTSGTREQYF.